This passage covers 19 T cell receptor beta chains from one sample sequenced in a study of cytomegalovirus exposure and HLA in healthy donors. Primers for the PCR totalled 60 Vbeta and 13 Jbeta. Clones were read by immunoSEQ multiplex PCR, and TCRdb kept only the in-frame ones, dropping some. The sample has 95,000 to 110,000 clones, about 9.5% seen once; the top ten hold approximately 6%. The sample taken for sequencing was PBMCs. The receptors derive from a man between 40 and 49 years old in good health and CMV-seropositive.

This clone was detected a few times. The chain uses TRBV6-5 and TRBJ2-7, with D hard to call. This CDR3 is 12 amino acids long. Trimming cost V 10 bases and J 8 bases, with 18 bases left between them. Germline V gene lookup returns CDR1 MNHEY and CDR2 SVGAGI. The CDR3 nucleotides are TGTGCCACCCACTCCTCCCCGGAGAAGCAGTACTTC. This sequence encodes CATHSSPEKQYF.

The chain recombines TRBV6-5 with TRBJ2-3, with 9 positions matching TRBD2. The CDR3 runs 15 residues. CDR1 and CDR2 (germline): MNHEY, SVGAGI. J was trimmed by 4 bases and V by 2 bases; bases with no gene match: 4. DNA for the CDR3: TGTGCCAGCAGTTACGGTGGCGGGAGGGCAGATACGCAGTATTTT. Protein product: CASSYGGGRADTQYF.

The CDR3, as DNA: TGTGCCAGCAGCTTGGGACTAGCGGGAGGAAATGAGCAGTTCTTC. Its translation is CASSLGLAGGNEQFF. The V call is TRBV6-5, the J call TRBJ2-1; the match to TRBD2 covers 15 bases. Per germline, CDR1 MNHEY and CDR2 SVGAGI. Trimming removed 6 bases from V and 7 bases from J; junction bases left unmatched: 4. The CDR3 extends over 15 amino acids.

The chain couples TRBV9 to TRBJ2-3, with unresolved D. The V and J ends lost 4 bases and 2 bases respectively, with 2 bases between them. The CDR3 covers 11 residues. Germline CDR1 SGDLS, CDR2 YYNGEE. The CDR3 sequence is CASSYTDTQYF. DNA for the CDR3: TGTGCCAGCAGCTACACAGATACGCAGTATTTT.

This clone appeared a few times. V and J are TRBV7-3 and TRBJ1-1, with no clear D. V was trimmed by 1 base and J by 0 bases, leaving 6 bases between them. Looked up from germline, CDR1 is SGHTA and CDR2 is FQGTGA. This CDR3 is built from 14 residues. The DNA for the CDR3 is TGTGCCAGCAGCTTAATGGGCATGAACACTGAAGCTTTCTTT. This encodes CASSLMGMNTEAFF.

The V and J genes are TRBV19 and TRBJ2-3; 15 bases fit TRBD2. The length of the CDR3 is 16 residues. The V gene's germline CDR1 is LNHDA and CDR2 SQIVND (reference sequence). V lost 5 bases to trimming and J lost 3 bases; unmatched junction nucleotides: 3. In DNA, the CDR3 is TGTGCCAGTAGTCCCGGGACTAGCGGGAGGACAGATACGCAGTATTTT. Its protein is CASSPGTSGRTDTQYF.

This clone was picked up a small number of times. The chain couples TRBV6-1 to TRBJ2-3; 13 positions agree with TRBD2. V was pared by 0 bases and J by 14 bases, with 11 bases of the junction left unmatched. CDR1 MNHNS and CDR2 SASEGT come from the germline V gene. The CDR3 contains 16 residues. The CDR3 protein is CASSEARGLAGREWYF. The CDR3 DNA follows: TGTGCCAGCAGTGAAGCGCGGGGACTAGCGGGAAGGGAGTGGTATTTT.

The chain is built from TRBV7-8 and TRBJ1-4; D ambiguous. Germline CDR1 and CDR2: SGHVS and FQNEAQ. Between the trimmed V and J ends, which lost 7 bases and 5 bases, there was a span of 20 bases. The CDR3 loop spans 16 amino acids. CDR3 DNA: TGTGCCAGCACGCCAAAACTTGGAGGGAGGAATGAAAAACTGTTTTTT. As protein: CASTPKLGGRNEKLFF.

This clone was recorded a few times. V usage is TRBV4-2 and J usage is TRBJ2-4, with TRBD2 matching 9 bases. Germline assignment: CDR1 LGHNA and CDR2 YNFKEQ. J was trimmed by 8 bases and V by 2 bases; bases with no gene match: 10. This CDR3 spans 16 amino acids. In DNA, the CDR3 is TGTGCCAGCAGCCAACGAGATAGCGGGAGTGTATACATTCAGTACTTC. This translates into CASSQRDSGSVYIQYF.

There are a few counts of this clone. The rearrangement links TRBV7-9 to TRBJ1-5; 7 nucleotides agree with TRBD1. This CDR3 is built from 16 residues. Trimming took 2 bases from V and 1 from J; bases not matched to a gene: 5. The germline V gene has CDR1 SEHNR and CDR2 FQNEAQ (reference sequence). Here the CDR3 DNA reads TGTGCCAGCAGCTTAAGCCAGGGACAGAGCAATCAGCCCCAGCATTTT. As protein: CASSLSQGQSNQPQHF. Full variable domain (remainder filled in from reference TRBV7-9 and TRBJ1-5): DTGVSQNPRHKITKRGQNVTFRCDPISEHNRLYWYRQTLGQGPEFLTYFQNEAQLEKSRLLSDRFSAERPKGSFSTLEIQRTEQGDSAMYLCASSLSQGQSNQPQHFGDGTRLSIL.

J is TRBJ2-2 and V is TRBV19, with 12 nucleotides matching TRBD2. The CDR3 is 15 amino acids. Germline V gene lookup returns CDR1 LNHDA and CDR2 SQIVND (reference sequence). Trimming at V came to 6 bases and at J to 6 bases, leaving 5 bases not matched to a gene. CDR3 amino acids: CASSPTSGSSGELFF. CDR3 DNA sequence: TGTGCCAGTAGCCCGACTAGCGGGAGTTCCGGGGAGCTGTTTTTT.

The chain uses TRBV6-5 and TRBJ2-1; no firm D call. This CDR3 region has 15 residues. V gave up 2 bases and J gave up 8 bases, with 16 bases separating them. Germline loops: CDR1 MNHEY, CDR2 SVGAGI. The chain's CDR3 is CASSYASPQVYEQFF. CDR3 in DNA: TGTGCCAGCAGTTACGCCTCCCCGCAGGTCTATGAGCAGTTCTTC.

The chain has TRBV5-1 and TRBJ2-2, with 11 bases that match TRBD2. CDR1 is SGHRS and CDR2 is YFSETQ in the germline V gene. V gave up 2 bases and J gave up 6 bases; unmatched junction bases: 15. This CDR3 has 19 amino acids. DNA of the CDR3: TGCGCCAGCAGCTTTGCTGGGCTAGCGGGAGGACACCACGCCGGGGAGCTGTTTTTT. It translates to CASSFAGLAGGHHAGELFF.

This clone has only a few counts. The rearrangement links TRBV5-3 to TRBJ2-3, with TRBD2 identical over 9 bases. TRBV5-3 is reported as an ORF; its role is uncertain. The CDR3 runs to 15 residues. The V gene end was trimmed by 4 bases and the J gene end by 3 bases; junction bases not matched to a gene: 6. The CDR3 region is CARSALAGRTDTQYF. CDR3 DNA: TGTGCCAGAAGCGCCCTAGCGGGAAGGACAGATACGCAGTATTTT.

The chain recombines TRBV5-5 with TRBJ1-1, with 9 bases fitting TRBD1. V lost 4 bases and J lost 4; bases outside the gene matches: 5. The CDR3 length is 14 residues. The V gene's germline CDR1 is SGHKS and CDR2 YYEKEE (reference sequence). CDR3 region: CASSRGTGPTEAFF. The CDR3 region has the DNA TGTGCCAGCAGCCGGGGGACAGGGCCCACTGAAGCTTTCTTT.

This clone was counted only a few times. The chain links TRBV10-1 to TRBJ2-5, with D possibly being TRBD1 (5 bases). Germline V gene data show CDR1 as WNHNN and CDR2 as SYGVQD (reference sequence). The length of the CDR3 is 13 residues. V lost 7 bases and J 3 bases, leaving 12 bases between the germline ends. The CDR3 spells CASMWGWEETQYF. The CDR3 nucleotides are TGCGCCAGCATGTGGGGCTGGGAAGAGACCCAGTACTTC.

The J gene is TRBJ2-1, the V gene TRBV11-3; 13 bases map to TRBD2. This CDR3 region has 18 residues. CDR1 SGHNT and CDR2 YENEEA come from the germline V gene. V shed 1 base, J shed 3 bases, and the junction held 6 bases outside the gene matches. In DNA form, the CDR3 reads TGTGCCAGCAGCTTAGGGACTAGCGGGAGAACCAACTACAATGAGCAGTTCTTC. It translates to CASSLGTSGRTNYNEQFF.

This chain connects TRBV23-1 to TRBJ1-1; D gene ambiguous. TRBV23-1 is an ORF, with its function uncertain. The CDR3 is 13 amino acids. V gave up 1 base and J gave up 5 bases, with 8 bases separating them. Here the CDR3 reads CASSQWEKTEAFF. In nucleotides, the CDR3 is TGCGCCAGCAGTCAATGGGAGAAGACTGAAGCTTTCTTT.

CDR3 bases: TGCGCCAGCAGCTTGGGTGGGCGGGAGAGGAACTATGGCTACACCTTC. This gives the protein CASSLGGRERNYGYTF. The chain uses TRBV5-1 and TRBJ1-2; D is unresolved. CDR1 SGHRS and CDR2 YFSETQ come from the germline V gene. CDR3 length equals 16 residues. Deletions cut 0 bases from V and 2 bases from J, with 14 bases between.